This T cell receptor (beta chain) was captured by sequencing in a study of CD8 T cells in Susac syndrome. Random hexamers were used to reverse transcribe the RNA input (roughly 0.5 to 1 ug). TCRdb analysed the immunoSEQ multiplex PCR reads with MiXCR anew, one entry per CDR3 protein. This table holds 55,000 to 85,000 distinct CDR3 sequences, roughly 95% found once. High-throughput TCR beta sequencing covered peripheral CD8+ and CD4+ T cells. TEMRA cells were FACS-enriched, with CD8+ and CD4+ T cells isolated negatively. The sequence was collected from a human donor with multiple sclerosis. Sequenced material: CD4+ T cells from PBMCs.

In DNA form, the CDR3 reads TGCAGCGTCCAACTAGGCAATGAGCAGTTCTTC. Protein: CSVQLGNEQFF. This chain links TRBV29-1 with TRBJ2-1; D might be TRBD2 (5 bases). Germline-derived CDR1 and CDR2 are SQVTM and ANQGSEA. The CDR3 has 11 residues. The germline V and J ends were trimmed by 6 bases and 6 bases, with 9 bases remaining between them.